This is a list of T cell receptor beta chains from one sample in a study of immune evolution from preneoplasia to lung adenocarcinoma. TCRdb keeps only in-frame clones here, not all; method: immunoSEQ multiplex PCR. The table includes about 4,000 clones, around 86% detected once. The specimen sequenced was FFPE minimally invasive lung adenocarcinoma tissue. The source is a donor older than 65 with lung adenocarcinoma. Both conserved end residues are part of each CDR3. A D gene is named only where the DNA matches it firmly. The size entry is marked missing in some rows and otherwise reads once, few, many or a size class.

NA,TRBV7-2,TRBJ2-7,NA,CASSSLLANSYEQYF,TGTGCCAGCAGCTCCCTGCTAGCGAATTCCTACGAGCAGTACTTC
NA,TRBV2,TRBJ2-7,once,CASSQGSFSYEQYF,TGTGCCAGCAGTCAGGGGTCTTTCTCCTACGAGCAGTACTTC
NA,TRBV29-1,TRBJ1-2,NA,CSVERDTSLEGYTF,TGCAGCGTTGAACGGGACACCTCCCTGGAAGGCTACACCTTC
NA,TRBV5-1,TRBJ1-1,NA,CASSQTDNTEAFF,TGCGCCAGCAGCCAGACAGATAACACTGAAGCTTTCTTT
TRBD2,TRBV6-1,TRBJ2-1,NA,CASSASGLTYNEQFF,TGTGCCAGCAGTGCCTCGGGACTAACCTACAATGAGCAGTTCTTC
NA,TRBV11-2,TRBJ2-7,NA,CASSLAGYEQYF,TGTGCCAGCAGCTTAGCCGGCTACGAGCAGTACTTC
NA,TRBV11-2,TRBJ2-5,NA,CASSLDPGRGLETQYF,TGTGCCAGCAGCTTAGATCCAGGTAGAGGGCTGGAGACCCAGTACTTC
TRBD1,TRBV18,TRBJ1-4,NA,CASSPGQGEKLFF,TGTGCCAGCTCACCGGGACAGGGTGAAAAACTGTTTTTT
NA,TRBV7-2,TRBJ2-7,NA,CASSIKGVEGGKQYF,TGTGCCAGCAGCATCAAGGGAGTTGAAGGGGGGAAGCAGTACTTC
NA,TRBV6-5,TRBJ1-1,once,CASSYEFWGNTEAFF,TGTGCCAGCAGTTACGAGTTCTGGGGGAACACTGAAGCTTTCTTT
NA,TRBV15,TRBJ1-2,NA,CATSFSRQAKRGYTF,TGTGCCACCAGCTTTTCTCGACAGGCAAAAAGGGGCTACACCTTC
TRBD2,TRBV6-5,TRBJ2-1,NA,CASRREREGRNEQFF,TGTGCCAGCAGGCGCGAGCGGGAGGGCCGGAATGAGCAGTTCTTC
NA,TRBV30,TRBJ1-4,NA,CAWSVIGGEKLFF,TGTGCCTGGAGTGTGATCGGGGGGGAAAAACTGTTTTTT
TRBD2,TRBV5-1,TRBJ2-7,NA,CASTLTSGGSYEQYF,TGCGCCAGCACCTTGACTAGCGGCGGCTCCTACGAGCAGTACTTC
TRBD2,TRBV6-6,TRBJ2-1,NA,CASSPGTSGKNEQFF,TGTGCCAGCAGCCCCGGGACTAGCGGGAAGAATGAGCAGTTCTTC
NA,TRBV11-2,TRBJ1-4,NA,CASSLEPGPNEKLFF,TGTGCCAGCAGCTTAGAGCCGGGCCCAAATGAAAAACTGTTTTTT
TRBD1,TRBV5-6,TRBJ1-4,NA,CASSLKGAREKLFF,TGTGCCAGCAGCTTGAAGGGGGCGCGCGAAAAACTGTTTTTT
TRBD1,TRBV5-1,TRBJ1-1,NA,CASSTGQGDTEAFF,TGCGCCAGCAGCACGGGACAGGGGGACACTGAAGCTTTCTTT
TRBD1,TRBV15,TRBJ1-4,once,CATSRTSGTGDPADEKLFF,TGTGCCACCAGCAGGACTTCCGGGACAGGGGATCCAGCGGATGAAAAACTGTTTTTT
TRBD1,TRBV18,TRBJ2-3,NA,CASSLTGVDTQYF,TGTGCCAGCTCACTTACAGGGGTAGATACGCAGTATTTT
TRBD1,TRBV19,TRBJ1-5,NA,CASRTQGQLGQPQHF,TGTGCCAGTAGAACTCAGGGACAGCTCGGGCAGCCCCAGCATTTT
TRBD2,TRBV5-1,TRBJ2-1,NA,CASRLAGDNEQFF,TGCGCCAGCAGACTAGCGGGGGACAATGAGCAGTTCTTC
TRBD2,TRBV19,TRBJ2-1,once,CASSSLAGEGNEQFF,TGTGCCAGTAGCTCGCTAGCGGGAGAAGGTAATGAGCAGTTCTTC
NA,TRBV28,TRBJ2-7,NA,CASSLQSHPEQYF,TGTGCCAGCAGTCTTCAAAGCCACCCCGAGCAGTACTTC
TRBD2,TRBV6-5,TRBJ2-7,NA,CASGGGISSYEQYF,TGTGCCAGTGGGGGGGGGATTAGCTCCTACGAGCAGTACTTC
TRBD1,TRBV19,TRBJ1-5,NA,CASSRSRWGQGSFEPQHF,TGTGCCAGTAGTAGGAGTAGGTGGGGACAGGGATCCTTTGAGCCCCAGCATTTT
NA,TRBV15,TRBJ2-1,NA,CATSRVSGLANEQFF,TGTGCCACCAGCAGAGTTTCGGGATTAGCCAATGAGCAGTTCTTC
NA,TRBV5-4,TRBJ2-5,NA,CASSPGETQYF,TGTGCCAGCAGCCCTGGAGAGACCCAGTACTTC
TRBD1,TRBV19,TRBJ2-1,NA,CASSIGQGPLSREFF,TGTGCCAGTAGTATAGGACAGGGTCCCCTTTCGCGGGAGTTCTTC
TRBD2,TRBV28,TRBJ2-1,NA,CASSLFLAGGYNEQFF,TGTGCCAGCAGTTTATTTTTAGCGGGAGGCTACAATGAGCAGTTCTTC